This T cell receptor (beta chain) was captured by sequencing in a study of early T cells in non-severe SARS-CoV-2 infection. Study summary: RNA in bulk from unsorted whole blood was sequenced, and chains were unpaired.

This clonotype was detected many times. Its antigen is not known. The junction had 13 bases not matched to a gene; V was cut back by 6 bases and J by 7 bases. This CDR3 is 16 amino acids long. The library protocol tagged individual cDNA molecules with unique molecular identifiers. TCRdb analysed the 5' RACE reads with MiXCR anew, one entry per CDR3 protein. The repertoire has roughly 77,000 distinct CDR3 sequences, 12% of them found once; the top ten carry about 4.2%. Study-level results: Lookups in VDJdb leaned toward anti-spike CD8 responses and missed private and CD4 specificities.

This chain uses TRBV12-3 or TRBV12-4 with TRBJ2-1; 9 nucleotides align to TRBD2. This TCR derives from an adult who was a healthcare worker with PCR-confirmed SARS-CoV-2 infection or an uninfected control (not recorded which). The source material was whole blood. CDR3 bases: TGTGCCAGCAGCCCATTTATAGCGGGGGTTAGGAATGAGCAGTTCTTC. It is translated as CASSPFIAGVRNEQFF.